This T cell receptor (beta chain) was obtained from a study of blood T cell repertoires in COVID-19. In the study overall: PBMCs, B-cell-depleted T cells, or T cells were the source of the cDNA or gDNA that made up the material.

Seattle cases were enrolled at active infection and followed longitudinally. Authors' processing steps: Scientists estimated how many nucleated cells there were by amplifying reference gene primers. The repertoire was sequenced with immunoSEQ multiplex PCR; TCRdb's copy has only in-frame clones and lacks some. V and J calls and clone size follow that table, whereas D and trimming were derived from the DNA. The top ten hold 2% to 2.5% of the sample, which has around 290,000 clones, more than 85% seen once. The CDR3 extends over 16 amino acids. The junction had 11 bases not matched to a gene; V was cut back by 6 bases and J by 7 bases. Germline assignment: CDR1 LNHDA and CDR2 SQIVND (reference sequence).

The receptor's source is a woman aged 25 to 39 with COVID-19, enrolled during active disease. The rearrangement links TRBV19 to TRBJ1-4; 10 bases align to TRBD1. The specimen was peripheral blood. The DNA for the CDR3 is TGTGCCAGTAGCAGACAGCCGGGACAGGGGTCTGAAAAACTGTTTTTT. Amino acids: CASSRQPGQGSEKLFF.